This TCR beta chain was recovered during a study of cytomegalovirus exposure and HLA in healthy donors. Germline V CDR1 and CDR2: MNHEY, SVGAGI. Trimming removed 6 bases at V and 6 bases at J, with 21 bases between. The CDR3 sequence is 15 residues long. Whole-study results and caveats: The study put 150 or so TCR beta chains on its list as cytomegalovirus-associated. For presence/absence analyses, sequencing depth was assumed to be roughly uniform across donors.

This clone was seen more than once but under ten times. Antigen unknown. It was with 60 Vbeta and 13 Jbeta primers that the PCR ran. The assay was immunoSEQ multiplex PCR, and TCRdb's table has in-frame clones only and misses some. The sample contains approximately 110,000 clones, around 70% of which appear only once. The chain links TRBV6-5 to TRBJ2-7; TRBD1 might be the D (5 bases). This clonotype was obtained from a middle-aged man in good health and CMV-seronegative. Sequencing was done on a sample of PBMCs. This CDR3 reads CASSSLRQGRSEQYF. CDR3 coding DNA: TGTGCCAGCAGCTCACTTCGGCAGGGCCGAAGCGAGCAGTACTTC.